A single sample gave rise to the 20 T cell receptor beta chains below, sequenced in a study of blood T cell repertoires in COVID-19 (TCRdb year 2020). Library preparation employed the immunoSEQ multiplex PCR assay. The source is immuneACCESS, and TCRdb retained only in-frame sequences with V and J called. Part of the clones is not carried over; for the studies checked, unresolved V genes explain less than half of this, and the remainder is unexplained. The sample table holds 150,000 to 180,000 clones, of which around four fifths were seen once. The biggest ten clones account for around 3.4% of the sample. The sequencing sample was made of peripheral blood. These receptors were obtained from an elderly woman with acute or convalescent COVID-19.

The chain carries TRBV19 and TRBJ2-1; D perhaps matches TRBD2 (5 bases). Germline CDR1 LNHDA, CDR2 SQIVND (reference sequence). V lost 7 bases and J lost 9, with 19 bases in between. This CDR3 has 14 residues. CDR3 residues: CASTRAGPRGEQFF. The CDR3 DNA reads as TGTGCCAGTACACGGGCGGGCCCTCGAGGTGAGCAGTTCTTC.

CDR3: CASSFSRSTGELFF. The CDR3 DNA follows: TGTGCCAGCAGTTTCTCCCGTAGCACCGGGGAGCTGTTTTTT. The gene calls are TRBV7-2 and TRBJ2-2, with D unresolved. Germline V gene sequence: CDR1 SGHTA, CDR2 FQGNSA. Trimming removed 6 bases from V and 4 bases from J, with 12 bases in between. This CDR3 is built from 14 residues.

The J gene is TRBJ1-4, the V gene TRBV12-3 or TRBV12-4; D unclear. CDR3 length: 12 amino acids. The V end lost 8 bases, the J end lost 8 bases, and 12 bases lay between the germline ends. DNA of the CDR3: TGTGCCAGCTGGGGAGGGTACGAAAAACTGTTTTTT. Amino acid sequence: CASWGGYEKLFF.

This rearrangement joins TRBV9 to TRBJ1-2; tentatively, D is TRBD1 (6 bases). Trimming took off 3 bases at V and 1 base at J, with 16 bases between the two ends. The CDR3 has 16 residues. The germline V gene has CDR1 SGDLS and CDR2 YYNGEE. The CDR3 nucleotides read TGTGCCAGCAGCGGCCAGGACAGCCCAGATAACTATGGCTACACCTTC. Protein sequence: CASSGQDSPDNYGYTF.

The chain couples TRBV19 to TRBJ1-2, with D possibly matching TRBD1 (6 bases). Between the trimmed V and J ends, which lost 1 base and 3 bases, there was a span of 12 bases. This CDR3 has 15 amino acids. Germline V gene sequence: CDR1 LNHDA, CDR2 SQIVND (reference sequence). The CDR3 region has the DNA TGTGCCAGTAGTATAGCGCAACAGGGAGACTATGGCTACACCTTC. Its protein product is CASSIAQQGDYGYTF.

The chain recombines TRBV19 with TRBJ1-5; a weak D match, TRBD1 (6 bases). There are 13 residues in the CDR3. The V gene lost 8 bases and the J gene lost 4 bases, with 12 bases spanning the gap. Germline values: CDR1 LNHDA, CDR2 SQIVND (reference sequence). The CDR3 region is CASAGTLNQPQHF. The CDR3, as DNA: TGTGCCAGTGCCGGGACACTAAATCAGCCCCAGCATTTT.

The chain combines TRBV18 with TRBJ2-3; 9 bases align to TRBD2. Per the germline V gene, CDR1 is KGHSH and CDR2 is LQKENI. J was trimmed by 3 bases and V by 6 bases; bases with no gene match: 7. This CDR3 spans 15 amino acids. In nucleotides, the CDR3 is TGTGCCAGCTCCCGAAGACTAGCGGAAACAGATACGCAGTATTTT. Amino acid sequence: CASSRRLAETDTQYF.

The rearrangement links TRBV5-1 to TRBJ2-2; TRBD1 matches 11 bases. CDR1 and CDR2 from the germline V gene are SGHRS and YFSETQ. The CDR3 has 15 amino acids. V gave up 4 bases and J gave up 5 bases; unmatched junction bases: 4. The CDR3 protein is CASSRGTGGTGELFF. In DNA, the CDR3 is TGCGCCAGCAGCCGTGGGACAGGGGGAACCGGGGAGCTGTTTTTT.

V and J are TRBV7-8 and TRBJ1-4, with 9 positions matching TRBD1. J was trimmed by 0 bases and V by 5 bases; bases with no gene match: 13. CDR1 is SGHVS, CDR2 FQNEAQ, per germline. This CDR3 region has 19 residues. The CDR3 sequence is CASSTTFGTGSATNEKLFF. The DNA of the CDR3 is TGTGCCAGCAGCACAACATTCGGGACAGGGTCTGCAACTAATGAAAAACTGTTTTTT.

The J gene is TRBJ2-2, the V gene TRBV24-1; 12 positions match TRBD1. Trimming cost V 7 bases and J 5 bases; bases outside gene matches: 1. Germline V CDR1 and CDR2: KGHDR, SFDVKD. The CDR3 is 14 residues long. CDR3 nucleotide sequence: TGTGCCACCAGGGGACAGGGGGCAACCGGGGAGCTGTTTTTT. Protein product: CATRGQGATGELFF.

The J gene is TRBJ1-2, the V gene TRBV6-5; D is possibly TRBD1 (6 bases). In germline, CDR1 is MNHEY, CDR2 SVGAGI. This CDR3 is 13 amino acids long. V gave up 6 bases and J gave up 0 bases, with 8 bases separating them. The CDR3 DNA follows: TGTGCCAGCAGCACAGGGACTAACTATGGCTACACCTTC. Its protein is CASSTGTNYGYTF.

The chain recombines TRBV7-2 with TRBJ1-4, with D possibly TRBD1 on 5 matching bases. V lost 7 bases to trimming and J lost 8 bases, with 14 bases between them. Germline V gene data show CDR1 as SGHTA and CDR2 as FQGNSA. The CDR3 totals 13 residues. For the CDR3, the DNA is TGTGCCAGCATGCCGGGGGTGGGGGAAAAACTGTTTTTT. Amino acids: CASMPGVGEKLFF.

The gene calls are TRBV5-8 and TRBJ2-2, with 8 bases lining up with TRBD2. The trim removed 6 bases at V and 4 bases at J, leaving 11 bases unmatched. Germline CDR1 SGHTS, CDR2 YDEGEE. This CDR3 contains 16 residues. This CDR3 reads CASTRRGDLLTGELFF. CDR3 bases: TGTGCCAGCACTCGGCGGGGGGACCTCCTCACCGGGGAGCTGTTTTTT.

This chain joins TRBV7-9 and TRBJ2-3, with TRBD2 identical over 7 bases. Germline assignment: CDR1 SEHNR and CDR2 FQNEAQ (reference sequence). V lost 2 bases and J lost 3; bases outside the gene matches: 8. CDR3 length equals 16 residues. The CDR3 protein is CASSLWREGRTDTQYF. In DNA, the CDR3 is TGTGCCAGCAGCTTATGGAGGGAGGGGAGAACAGATACGCAGTATTTT.

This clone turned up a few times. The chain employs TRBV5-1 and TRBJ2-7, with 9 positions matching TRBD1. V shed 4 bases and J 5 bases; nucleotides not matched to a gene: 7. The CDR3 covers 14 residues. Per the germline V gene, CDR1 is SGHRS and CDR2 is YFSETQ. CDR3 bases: TGCGCCAGCAGCCTGGACAGGGGACAAAACGAGCAGTACTTC. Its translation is CASSLDRGQNEQYF.

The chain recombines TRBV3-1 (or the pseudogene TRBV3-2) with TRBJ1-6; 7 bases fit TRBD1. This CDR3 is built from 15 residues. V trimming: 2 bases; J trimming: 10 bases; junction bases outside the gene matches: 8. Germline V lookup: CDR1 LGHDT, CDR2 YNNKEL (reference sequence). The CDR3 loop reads CASSQSDREGSPLHF. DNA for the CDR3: TGTGCCAGCAGCCAATCAGACAGGGAAGGATCACCCCTCCACTTT.

The chain's CDR3 is CASRRSPNTEAFF. The CDR3 bases are TGTGCCAGCAGGAGAAGCCCGAACACTGAAGCTTTCTTT. V gene TRBV12-3 or TRBV12-4 combines with J gene TRBJ1-1; D gene ambiguous. The CDR3 sequence is 13 residues long. V was pared by 6 bases and J by 1 base, with 9 bases between.

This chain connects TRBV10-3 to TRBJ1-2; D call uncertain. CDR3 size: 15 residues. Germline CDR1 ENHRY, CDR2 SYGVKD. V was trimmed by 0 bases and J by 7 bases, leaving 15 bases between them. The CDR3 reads CAISESSAEYGGYTF. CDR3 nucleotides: TGTGCCATCAGTGAGTCAAGCGCTGAGTATGGTGGCTACACCTTC.

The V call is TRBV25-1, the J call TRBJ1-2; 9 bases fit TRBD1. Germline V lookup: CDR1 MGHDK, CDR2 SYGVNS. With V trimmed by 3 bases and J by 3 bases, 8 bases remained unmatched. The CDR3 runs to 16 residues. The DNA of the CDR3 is TGTGCCAGCAGTGATCTAAGTCGGGACAGGGACTATGGCTACACCTTC. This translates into CASSDLSRDRDYGYTF.

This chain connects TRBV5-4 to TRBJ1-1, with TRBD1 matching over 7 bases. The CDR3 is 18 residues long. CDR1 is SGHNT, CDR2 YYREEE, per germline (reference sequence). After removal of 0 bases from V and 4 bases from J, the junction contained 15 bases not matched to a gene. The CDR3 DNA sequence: TGTGCCAGCAGCTTGGATTCCTCCTACAGGGGAGTGGCCACTGAAGCTTTCTTT. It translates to CASSLDSSYRGVATEAFF.